A single sample gave rise to the 14 T cell receptor beta chains below, sequenced in a study of blood T cell dynamics during melanoma immunotherapy. This sample's time point: week 3, after first cycle of checkpoint inhibitor. Assay: immunoSEQ multiplex PCR; the TCRdb copy retains only in-frame clones and omits some. The sample gives more than 10,000 clones, 75% to 90% of which show up once; approximately 20% is in the top ten. The specimen comprised blood, sampled from a patient treated with checkpoint blockade. The receptors were gathered from a human donor with melanoma.

The chain links TRBV28 to TRBJ2-1, with 10 positions matching TRBD2. Germline assignment: CDR1 MDHEN and CDR2 SYDVKM. V dropped 3 bases and J dropped 4; count of bases not matched to a gene: 3. The CDR3 consists of 15 residues. CDR3 in DNA: TGTGCCAGCAGTTTCATAGCGGGGGGTTACAATGAGCAGTTCTTC. This codes for CASSFIAGGYNEQFF.

The V gene is TRBV4-2, the J gene TRBJ2-6; perhaps D is TRBD1 or TRBD2 (5 bases each). The CDR3 consists of 18 residues. The germline V gene has CDR1 LGHNA and CDR2 YNFKEQ. V lost 5 bases, J lost 0 bases, and 17 bases lay in between. The CDR3 coding sequence is TGTGCCAGCAGCTGGGGGTCAGGGCCCCCCTCTGGGGCCAACGTCCTGACTTTC. Translating gives CASSWGSGPPSGANVLTF.

The chain recombines TRBV2 with TRBJ2-7; D is perhaps TRBD2 (6 bases). CDR3 size: 15 residues. Per the germline V gene, CDR1 is SNHLY and CDR2 is FYNNEI. V lost 3 bases and J lost 1, with 13 bases in between. The CDR3 DNA sequence: TGTGCCAGCAGTGATTGGGGAGGCGTGTCCTACGAGCAGTACTTC. Its protein is CASSDWGGVSYEQYF.

The chain carries TRBV19 and TRBJ1-5; no firm D call. CDR1 is LNHDA and CDR2 is SQIVND in the germline V gene (reference sequence). CDR3 length equals 15 residues. V shed 1 base and J shed 4 bases, with 11 bases lying between them. CDR3 coding DNA: TGTGCCAGTAGTATAGCGAGTGGGAGTAATCAGCCCCAGCATTTT. Protein product: CASSIASGSNQPQHF.

The chain couples TRBV10-3 to TRBJ1-2; no definite D call. The germline CDR1 and CDR2 sequences are ENHRY and SYGVKD. This CDR3 has 14 amino acids. Trimming shortened V by 6 bases and J by 4 bases, and 15 bases separated the two germline ends. In nucleotides, the CDR3 is TGTGCCATCAGCGGGGAGGGATCCCTCTATGGCTACACCTTC. This codes for CAISGEGSLYGYTF.

The sample holds a few counts of this clone. V and J are TRBV18 and TRBJ1-1; possible D gene TRBD1, 6 bases. Germline V gives CDR1 KGHSH, CDR2 LQKENI. This CDR3 comprises 15 residues. V was clipped by 3 bases and J by 1 base, with 12 bases between them. The CDR3 sequence is CASSPQPTGNTEAFF. In DNA, the CDR3 is TGTGCCAGCTCACCCCAACCGACAGGGAACACTGAAGCTTTCTTT.

The rearrangement uses TRBV7-8 and TRBJ2-5; 8 nucleotides agree with TRBD1. The tail of the sequence fits TRBJ2-7 better, so the J call may be wrong. CDR1 and CDR2 (germline): SGHVS, FQNEAQ. This CDR3 is built from 15 residues. CDR3 region: CASSRMTGESYEQYF. The CDR3 DNA reads TGTGCCAGCAGCCGTATGACAGGGGAGTCCTACGAGCAGTACTTC.

The gene calls are TRBV7-9 and TRBJ2-5; D possibly uses TRBD1 or TRBD2 (5 bases each). V dropped 5 bases and J dropped 4 bases, with 17 bases sitting between them. This CDR3 has 15 amino acids. Looked up from germline, CDR1 is SEHNR and CDR2 is FQNEAQ (reference sequence). As DNA, the CDR3 is TGTGCCAGCAGCGCCGCACTAGGTGGGGGAGAGACCCAGTACTTC. It yields the protein CASSAALGGGETQYF.

V usage is TRBV6-1 and J usage is TRBJ1-1, with D perhaps matching TRBD1 (5 bases). Germline values: CDR1 MNHNS, CDR2 SASEGT. V was trimmed by 6 bases and J by 3 bases, leaving 14 bases between them. CDR3 length: 14 residues. CDR3 sequence reads: CASRTGGRDTEAFF. CDR3 bases: TGTGCCAGCAGGACGGGGGGAAGGGACACTGAAGCTTTCTTT.

The chain couples TRBV2 to TRBJ2-6; D may be TRBD2 (5 bases). Germline assignment: CDR1 SNHLY and CDR2 FYNNEI. Deletions cut 2 bases from V and 2 bases from J, with 13 bases between. The CDR3 loop spans 17 amino acids. The CDR3 loop reads CASSELRGTPGANVLTF. The CDR3 DNA is TGTGCCAGCAGTGAATTACGGGGTACTCCTGGGGCCAACGTCCTGACTTTC.

The chain joins TRBV7-9 to TRBJ1-3, with 9 bases fitting TRBD1. Germline assignment: CDR1 SEHNR and CDR2 FQNEAQ (reference sequence). The CDR3 spans 15 residues. Unmatched junction bases numbered 4, after V lost 3 bases and J lost 4 bases. In DNA, the CDR3 is TGTGCCAGCAGCTTCGGGACAGGGAACGGAAACACCATATATTTT. Protein: CASSFGTGNGNTIYF.

This chain joins TRBV19 and TRBJ2-2, with TRBD2 identical over 10 bases. The germline V gene has CDR1 LNHDA and CDR2 SQIVND (reference sequence). This CDR3 has 18 residues. J gave up 1 base and V 1 base, and 6 bases lay outside the gene matches. CDR3 loop: CASSIVWLAGVNTGELFF. The CDR3, as DNA: TGTGCCAGTAGTATAGTCTGGCTAGCGGGAGTGAACACCGGGGAGCTGTTTTTT.

On this clone itself: Germline and junction disagree at one end, which may indicate a read error. This chain uses TRBV5-1 with TRBJ1-2; perhaps TRBD1 as D (6 bases). Germline CDR1 is SGHRS and CDR2 is YFSETQ. The CDR3 consists of 16 residues. This CDR3 reads CASSDFNRESNYGYTF. CDR3 sequence (DNA): TGTGCCAGCAGCGATTTCAACAGGGAGAGTAACTATGGCTACACCTTC. Variable domain in full (rest from reference TRBV5-1 and TRBJ1-2): KAGVTQTPRYLIKTRGQQVTLSCSPISGHRSVSWYQQTPGQGLQFLFEYFSETQRNKGNFPGRFSGRQFSNSRSEMNVSTLELGDSALYLCASSDFNRESNYGYTFGSGTRLTVV.

The chain is built from TRBV11-1 and TRBJ2-1; a weak D match, TRBD2 (6 bases). V shed 0 bases and J shed 3 bases, with 12 bases lying between them. This CDR3 has 16 residues. Germline CDR1 reads SGHAT; CDR2 reads FQDESV (reference sequence). The CDR3 protein is CASSLAPPRGYNEQFF. The DNA for the CDR3 is TGTGCCAGCAGCTTAGCTCCTCCGCGGGGCTACAATGAGCAGTTCTTC.